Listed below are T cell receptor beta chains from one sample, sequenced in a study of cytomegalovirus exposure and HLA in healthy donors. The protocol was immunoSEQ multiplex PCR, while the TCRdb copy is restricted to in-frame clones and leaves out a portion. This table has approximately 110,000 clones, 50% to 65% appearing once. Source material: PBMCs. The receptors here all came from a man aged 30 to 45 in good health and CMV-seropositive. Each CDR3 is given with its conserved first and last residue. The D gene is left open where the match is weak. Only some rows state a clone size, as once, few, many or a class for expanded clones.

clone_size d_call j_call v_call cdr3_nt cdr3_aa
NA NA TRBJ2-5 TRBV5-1 TGCGCCAGCAGCGCCCTAGTTACGGGGCAAGAGACCCAGTACTTC CASSALVTGQETQYF
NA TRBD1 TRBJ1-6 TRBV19 TGTGCCAGTAGTATCTGGGACAGGAATTCACCCCTCCACTTT CASSIWDRNSPLHF
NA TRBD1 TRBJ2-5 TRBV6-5 TGTGCCAGCAGTTGGGACAGGGGGGGAGAGACCCAGTACTTC CASSWDRGGETQYF
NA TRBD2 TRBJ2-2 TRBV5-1 TGCGCCAGCAGCTTGGGGACTAGCGGGGCCGGGGAGCTGTTTTTT CASSLGTSGAGELFF
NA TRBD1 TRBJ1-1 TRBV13 TGTGCCACGAGGGGACAGACTCGGCTCGGCTCCCTCACTGAAGCTTTCTTT CATRGQTRLGSLTEAFF
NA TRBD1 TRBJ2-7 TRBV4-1 TGCGCCAGCAGCCTCGGACAGGGGGTTAGCGAGCAGTACTTC CASSLGQGVSEQYF
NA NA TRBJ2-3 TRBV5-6 TGTGCCAGCAGCTTGGTTAGGGGGGGCGGCACAGATACGCAGTATTTT CASSLVRGGGTDTQYF
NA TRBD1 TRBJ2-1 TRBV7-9 TGTGCCAGCAGCCCCCAGGGGGTCGGGTGGGAGCAGTTCTTC CASSPQGVGWEQFF
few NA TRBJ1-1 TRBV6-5 TGTGCCAGCAGTGCCCGAGGAAGGACTGAAGCTTTCTTT CASSARGRTEAFF
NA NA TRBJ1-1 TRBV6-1 TGTGCCAGCAGTCGACACAACACTGAAGCTTTCTTT CASSRHNTEAFF
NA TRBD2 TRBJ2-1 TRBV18 TGTGCCAGCTCATCCAGCGGGGGGGCAAGCTCCTACAATGAGCAGTTCTTC CASSSSGGASSYNEQFF
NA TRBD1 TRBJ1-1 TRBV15 TGTGCCACCAGCAGAGATGGGACAGGAAGAGACACTGAAGCTTTCTTT CATSRDGTGRDTEAFF
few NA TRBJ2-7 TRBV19 TGTGCCAGTAGTATAGGACACTCCTACGAGCAGTACTTC CASSIGHSYEQYF
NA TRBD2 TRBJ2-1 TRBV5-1 TGCGCCAGCAGCTTTTTAGCGGGAGAGAATGAGCAGTTCTTC CASSFLAGENEQFF
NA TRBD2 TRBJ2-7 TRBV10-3 TGTGCCATCAAGTCTAGCGGGGGCAGCTCCTACGAGCAGTACTTC CAIKSSGGSSYEQYF
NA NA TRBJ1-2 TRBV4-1 TGCGCCAGCAGCCACCGACCCGGGACACAGGTTTCTAACTATGGCTACACCTTC CASSHRPGTQVSNYGYTF
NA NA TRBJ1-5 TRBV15 TGTGCCACCAGCAGAGAAACAGCAAATCAGCCCCAGCATTTT CATSRETANQPQHF
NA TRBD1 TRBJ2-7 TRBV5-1 TGCGCCAGCAGCATTCAGACAGGGGCCGACGAGCAGTACTTC CASSIQTGADEQYF
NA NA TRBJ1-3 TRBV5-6 TGTGCCAGCAGCTTGGGAAGGAGCTCTGGAAACACCATATATTTT CASSLGRSSGNTIYF
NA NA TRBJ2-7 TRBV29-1 TGCAGCGTGGGAACAGGTCTCAGCTCCTACGAGCAGTACTTC CSVGTGLSSYEQYF
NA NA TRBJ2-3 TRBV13 TGTGCCAGCGGTACAGGGCATAGCACAGATACGCAGTATTTT CASGTGHSTDTQYF
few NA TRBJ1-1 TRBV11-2 TGTGCCAGCAGCTGGCAAGGGGCTGAAGCTTTCTTT CASSWQGAEAFF
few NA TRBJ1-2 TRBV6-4 TGTGCCAGCAGTTCAGGCCAGGGGTATGGCTACACCTTC CASSSGQGYGYTF
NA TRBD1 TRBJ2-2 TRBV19 TGTGCCAGTAGTCACAGGGGTGGCACCGGGGAGCTGTTTTTT CASSHRGGTGELFF
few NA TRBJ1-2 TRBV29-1 TGCAGCGTCCCATCGACATCCTTTCGTGGCTACACCTTC CSVPSTSFRGYTF
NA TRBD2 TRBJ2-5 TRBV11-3 TGTGCCAGCAGCCACAGAACCTGGACTAGCGGGGTGGAGACCCAGTACTTC CASSHRTWTSGVETQYF
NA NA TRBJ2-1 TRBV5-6 TGTGCCAGCAGATGGGGGCAAAATAACAATGAGCAGTTCTTC CASRWGQNNNEQFF
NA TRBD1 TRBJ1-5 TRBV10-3 TGTGCCGCAGGGGGAGGCAATCAGCCCCAGCATTTT CAAGGGNQPQHF
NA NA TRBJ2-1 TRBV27 TGTGCCAGCAGTCCTACCCTGGCGGGCCCTACGTTCTTC CASSPTLAGPTFF
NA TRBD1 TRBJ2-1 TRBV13 TGTGCCAGCAGCCTAGGGACAGCTGTGAGTGATGAGCAGTTCTTC CASSLGTAVSDEQFF
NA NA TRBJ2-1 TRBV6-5 TGTGCCAGCAGTCCACGAGCCAACAATGAGCAGTTCTTC CASSPRANNEQFF
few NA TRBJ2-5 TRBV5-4 TGTGCCAGCAGCTTGTTCAGCGCCCCGGGGGAGACCCAGTACTTC CASSLFSAPGETQYF
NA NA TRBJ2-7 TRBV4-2 TGTGCCAGCAGCCAACCCCACTCCTACGAGCAGTACTTC CASSQPHSYEQYF
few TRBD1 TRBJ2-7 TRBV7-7 TGTGCTAGCAGCTCGGGGACAGGGTCCTACGAGCAGTACTTC CASSSGTGSYEQYF
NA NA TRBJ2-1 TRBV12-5 TGTGCTAGTGGTTTTGGCGGCCGGGGGCAGTTCTTC CASGFGGRGQFF
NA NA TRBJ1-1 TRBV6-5 TGTGCCAGCAGTTACCAGGAGGGTAACACTGAAGCTTTCTTT CASSYQEGNTEAFF
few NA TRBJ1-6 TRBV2 TGTGCCAGCATTCTGAGACAGGAGAATTCACCCCTCCACTTT CASILRQENSPLHF
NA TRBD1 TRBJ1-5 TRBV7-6 TGTGCCAGCAGCTTAGAGGCAGGGGGGAGCAATCAGCCCCAGCATTTT CASSLEAGGSNQPQHF
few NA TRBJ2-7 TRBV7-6 TGTGCCAGCAGCCGTACAGGGATCTACGAGCAGTACTTC CASSRTGIYEQYF